A single count supports the clone carrying this TCR beta chain. Its antigen is not known. The protocol was immunoSEQ multiplex PCR, while the TCRdb copy is restricted to in-frame clones and leaves out a portion. This sample has approximately 90,000 clones, with 83% found just once. This record comes from a study of PD-1 blockade in classical Hodgkin lymphoma. Study-level points and caveats: Among the patients, those starting nivolumab under 1 year after ASCT were excluded.

The time point was: cycle 4 day 1 (C4D1), after five to seven weeks of nivolumab. After autologous stem cell transplantation all patients relapsed, and prior brentuximab vedotin exposure differed between cohorts. Germline-derived CDR1 and CDR2 are MNHEY and SVGAGI. CDR3 length equals 15 residues. V was clipped by 6 bases and J by 4 bases, with 18 bases between them. The chain employs TRBV6-5 and TRBJ1-2; a weak D match, TRBD1 (6 bases). The sequence came from a human donor with classical Hodgkin lymphoma. The material sequenced was peripheral blood mononuclear cells (PBMCs), taken before the fourth cycle of nivolumab. The CDR3 protein is CASRKNPGTTYGYTF. DNA of the CDR3: TGTGCCAGCAGGAAAAACCCCGGGACAACCTATGGCTACACCTTC.